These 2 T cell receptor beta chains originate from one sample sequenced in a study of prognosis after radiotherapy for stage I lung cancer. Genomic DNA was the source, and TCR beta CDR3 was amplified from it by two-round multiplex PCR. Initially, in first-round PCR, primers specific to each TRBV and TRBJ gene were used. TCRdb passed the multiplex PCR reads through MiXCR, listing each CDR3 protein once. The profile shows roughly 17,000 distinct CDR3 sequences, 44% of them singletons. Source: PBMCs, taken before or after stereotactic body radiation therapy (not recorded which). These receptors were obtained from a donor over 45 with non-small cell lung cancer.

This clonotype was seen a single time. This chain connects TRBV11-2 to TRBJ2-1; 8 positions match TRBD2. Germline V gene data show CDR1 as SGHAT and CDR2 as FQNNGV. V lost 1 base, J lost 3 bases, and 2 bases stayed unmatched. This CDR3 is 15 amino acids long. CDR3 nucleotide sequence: TGTGCCAGCAGCTTAGTCGGGAGGGGCTACAATGAGCAGTTCTTC. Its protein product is CASSLVGRGYNEQFF.

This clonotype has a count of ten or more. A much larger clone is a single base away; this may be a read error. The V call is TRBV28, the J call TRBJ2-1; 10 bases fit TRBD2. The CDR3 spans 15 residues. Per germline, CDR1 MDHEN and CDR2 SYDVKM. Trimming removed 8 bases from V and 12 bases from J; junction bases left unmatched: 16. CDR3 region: CASPPQREGKDGQFF. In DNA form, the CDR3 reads TGTGCCAGCCCCCCCCAGCGGGAGGGTAAGGATGGGCAGTTCTTC. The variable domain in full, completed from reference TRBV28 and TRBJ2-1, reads DVKVTQSSRYLVKRTGEKVFLECVQDMDHENMFWYRQDPGLGLRLIYFSYDVKMKEKGDIPEGYSVSREKKERFSLILESASTNQTSMYLCASPPQREGKDGQFFGPGTRLTVL.